Each of the 14 T cell receptor beta chains below was sequenced from the same sample in a study of T cell repertoires in aging, cancer and after chemotherapy. TCR beta rearrangements were amplified from peripheral blood genomic DNA. Multiplex touch-down PCR with TRB-A/B primers amplified rearranged V-D-J TRB sequences. A single record per CDR3 protein comes from TCRdb applying MiXCR to the multiplex PCR reads. The sample records over 10,000 distinct CDR3 sequences, 20% to 30% being singletons. Sequenced material: blood. The origin of the receptors is a human donor in good health.

This clonotype is classed as medium-sized. The CDR3: CSARPGGQESSPLHF. CDR3 in DNA: TGCAGTGCTAGACCCGGGGGACAGGAAAGTTCACCCCTCCACTTT. This chain joins TRBV20-1 and TRBJ1-6, with 8 bases identical to TRBD1. The germline V gene encodes CDR1 DFQATT and CDR2 SNEGSKA (reference sequence). With V trimmed by 2 bases and J by 9 bases, 9 bases remained unmatched. The CDR3 runs to 15 residues.

The V gene is TRBV10-3, the J gene TRBJ2-5; D might be TRBD2 (6 bases). This CDR3 has 14 amino acids. The germline V gene has CDR1 ENHRY and CDR2 SYGVKD. V lost 0 bases, J lost 5 bases, and 10 bases lay in between. In DNA form, the CDR3 reads TGTGCCATCAGTGAGTCGAGAGGGAGGGAGACCCAGTACTTC. Its protein is CAISESRGRETQYF.

This clonotype was counted a few times. The CDR3 region has the DNA TGTGCCAGCAGCCAAGACAGTGCGGGGTCCTACAATGAGCAGTTCTTC. The encoded protein is CASSQDSAGSYNEQFF. This chain connects TRBV4-2 to TRBJ2-1, with D perhaps matching TRBD2 (6 bases). The germline CDR1 and CDR2 sequences are LGHNA and YNFKEQ. The V end lost 0 bases, the J end lost 1 base, and 10 bases lay between the germline ends. This CDR3 contains 16 residues.

The rearrangement joins TRBV7-9 to TRBJ2-5; TRBD1 might be the D (6 bases). The CDR3 extends over 14 amino acids. V was trimmed by 4 bases and J by 3 bases, leaving 12 bases between them. The germline gives CDR1 SEHNR, CDR2 FQNEAQ (reference sequence). Here the CDR3 DNA reads TGTGCCAGCAGCTCATCGGGGACAAAAGAGACCCAGTACTTC. Translating it yields CASSSSGTKETQYF.

Only a few counts were recorded for this clonotype. The chain recombines TRBV18 with TRBJ1-1; 8 bases are shared with TRBD1. The CDR3 has 15 amino acids. The germline V gene has CDR1 KGHSH and CDR2 LQKENI. V shed 5 bases, J shed 6 bases, and the junction held 11 bases outside the gene matches. The CDR3 spells CASSTTQGEGSEAFF. CDR3 bases: TGTGCCAGCTCAACCACACAGGGGGAGGGATCTGAAGCTTTCTTT. Together with reference TRBV18 and TRBJ1-1, the CDR3 gives the full variable domain: NAGVMQNPRHLVRRRGQEARLRCSPMKGHSHVYWYRQLPEEGLKFMVYLQKENIIDESGMPKERFSAEFPKEGPSILRIQQVVRGDSAAYFCASSTTQGEGSEAFFGQGTRLTVV.

The chain combines TRBV14 with TRBJ1-2; a possible D gene is TRBD1 (6 bases). V was cut by 4 bases and J by 5 bases, with 14 bases left in between. Germline CDR1 is SGHDN and CDR2 is FVKESK. This CDR3 comprises 14 residues. Written as DNA, the CDR3 is TGTGCCAGCAGCCTTGGGGCAGGGGTGTATGGCTACACCTTC. As protein: CASSLGAGVYGYTF.

The CDR3 loop is CATSDGTSGGKQYF. CDR3 nucleotides: TGTGCCACCAGTGATGGGACTAGCGGGGGAAAGCAGTACTTC. V and J are TRBV24-1 and TRBJ2-7; 14 nucleotides match TRBD2. The CDR3 spans 14 residues. CDR1 and CDR2 (germline): KGHDR, SFDVKD. V lost 3 bases, J lost 8 bases, and 2 bases stayed unmatched.

The chain uses TRBV12-3 or TRBV12-4 and TRBJ2-1, with D perhaps TRBD1 (5 bases). CDR3 length: 13 residues. V was cut by 3 bases and J by 5 bases, with 8 bases left in between. The CDR3 loop is CASSLGQDNEQFF. The CDR3, as DNA: TGTGCCAGCAGTTTGGGGCAAGACAATGAGCAGTTCTTC.

This clonotype was found a few times. This sequence joins TRBV5-1 and TRBJ1-1; D is perhaps TRBD1 (5 bases). The ends were cut back, 6 bases at V and 0 bases at J, with 21 bases in the middle. The CDR3 extends over 17 amino acids. Germline V gene data show CDR1 as SGHRS and CDR2 as YFSETQ. The CDR3 reads CASTTTGTRTLNTEAFF. CDR3 bases: TGCGCCAGCACTACCACGGGGACCCGAACCTTGAACACTGAAGCTTTCTTT. Looking up the rest from reference TRBV5-1 and TRBJ1-1 gives the full variable domain: KAGVTQTPRYLIKTRGQQVTLSCSPISGHRSVSWYQQTPGQGLQFLFEYFSETQRNKGNFPGRFSGRQFSNSRSEMNVSTLELGDSALYLCASTTTGTRTLNTEAFFGQGTRLTVV.

This clonotype was seen more than once but under ten times. V usage is TRBV27 and J usage is TRBJ2-3; 12 positions agree with TRBD2. Per the germline V gene, CDR1 is MNHEY and CDR2 is SMNVEV (reference sequence). The CDR3 runs 15 residues. J was trimmed by 2 bases and V by 7 bases; bases with no gene match: 4. The CDR3 reads CASNGLAGTTDTQYF. In DNA form, the CDR3 reads TGTGCCAGCAACGGACTAGCGGGGACCACAGATACGCAGTATTTT.

The gene calls are TRBV5-4 and TRBJ2-7; 10 bases match TRBD1. CDR3 length: 16 amino acids. In germline, CDR1 is SGHNT, CDR2 YYREEE (reference sequence). V was clipped by 2 bases and J by 1 base; unmatched bases: 6. CDR3: CASSFPPGQGSYEQYF. DNA for the CDR3: TGTGCCAGCAGCTTTCCACCGGGACAGGGGTCCTACGAGCAGTACTTC.

V and J are TRBV28 and TRBJ1-2; D is perhaps TRBD1 (5 bases). Germline loops: CDR1 MDHEN, CDR2 SYDVKM. This CDR3 region has 15 residues. The germline V and J ends were trimmed by 8 bases and 7 bases, with 23 bases remaining between them. The CDR3 spells CASDIYGGSPSGYTF. CDR3 coding DNA: TGTGCCAGCGATATTTATGGGGGGTCCCCGAGTGGCTACACCTTC.

This clonotype qualifies as medium-sized. The V and J genes are TRBV6-6 and TRBJ1-4, with D possibly TRBD1 on 5 matching bases. The CDR3 length is 16 residues. V dropped 4 bases and J dropped 0 bases, with 12 bases sitting between them. Germline V lookup: CDR1 MNHNY, CDR2 SVGAGI (reference sequence). The CDR3 spells CASSSPGAATNEKLFF. The CDR3 DNA reads as TGTGCCAGCAGTTCCCCTGGGGCGGCAACTAATGAAAAACTGTTTTTT.

The table lists this clonotype with a few counts. The genes are TRBV27 and TRBJ2-7; D remains ambiguous. Trimming pared 2 bases from V and 3 bases from J, leaving 11 bases between. Germline V gene sequence: CDR1 MNHEY, CDR2 SMNVEV (reference sequence). This CDR3 region has 14 residues. CDR3 DNA: TGTGCCAGCAGTTTACGTTGGCAGTTCTACGAGCAGTACTTC. Amino acids: CASSLRWQFYEQYF.